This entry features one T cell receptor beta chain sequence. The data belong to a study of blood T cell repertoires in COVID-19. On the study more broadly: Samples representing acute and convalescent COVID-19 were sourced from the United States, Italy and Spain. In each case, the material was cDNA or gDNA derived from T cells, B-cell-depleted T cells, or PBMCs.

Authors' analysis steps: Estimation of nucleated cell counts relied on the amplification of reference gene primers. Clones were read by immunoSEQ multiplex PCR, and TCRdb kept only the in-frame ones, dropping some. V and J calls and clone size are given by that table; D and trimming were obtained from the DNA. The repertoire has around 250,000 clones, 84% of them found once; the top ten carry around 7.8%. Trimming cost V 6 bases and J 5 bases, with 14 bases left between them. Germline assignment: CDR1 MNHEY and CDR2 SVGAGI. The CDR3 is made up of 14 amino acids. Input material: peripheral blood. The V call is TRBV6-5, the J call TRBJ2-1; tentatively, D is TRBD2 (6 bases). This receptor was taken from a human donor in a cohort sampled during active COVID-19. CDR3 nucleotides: TGTGCCAGCAGCGGAGCGGGCCCCGACAATGAGCAGTTCTTC. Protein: CASSGAGPDNEQFF.